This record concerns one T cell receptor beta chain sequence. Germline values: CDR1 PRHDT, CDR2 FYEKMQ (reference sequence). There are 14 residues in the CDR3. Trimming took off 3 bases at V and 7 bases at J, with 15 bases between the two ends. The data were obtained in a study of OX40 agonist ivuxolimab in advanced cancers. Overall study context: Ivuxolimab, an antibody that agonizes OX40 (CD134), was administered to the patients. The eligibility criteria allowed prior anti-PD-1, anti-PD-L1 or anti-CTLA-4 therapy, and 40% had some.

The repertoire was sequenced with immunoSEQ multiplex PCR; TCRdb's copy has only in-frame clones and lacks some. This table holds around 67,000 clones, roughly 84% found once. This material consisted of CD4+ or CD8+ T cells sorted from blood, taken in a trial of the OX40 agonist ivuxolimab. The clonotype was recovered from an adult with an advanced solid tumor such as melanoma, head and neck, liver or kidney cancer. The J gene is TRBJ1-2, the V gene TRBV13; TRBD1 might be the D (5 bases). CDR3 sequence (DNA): TGTGCCAGCAGCTTGACGAAGGGGCCGAGTGGCTACACCTTC. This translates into CASSLTKGPSGYTF.